This T cell receptor beta chain stems from a study of control samples from healthy donors and cancer patients. Clones were read by immunoSEQ multiplex PCR, and TCRdb kept only the in-frame ones, dropping some. The table shows roughly 27,000 clones, with around 90% occurring only once. V dropped 3 bases and J dropped 6; count of bases not matched to a gene: 3. Germline CDR1 reads KGHSH; CDR2 reads LQKENI. CDR3 length: 13 residues. The clonotype comes from a man in his forties or fifties with lung cancer. Sequencing was carried out using PBMCs. V and J are TRBV18 and TRBJ2-3, with 7 bases that match TRBD2. CDR3 protein: CASSPGGLDTQYF. The CDR3 nucleotides are TGTGCCAGCTCACCCGGGGGGTTGGATACGCAGTATTTT.